The T cell receptor beta chain under discussion was sequenced for a study of shared clonotypes between healthy human individuals. Study outcomes and limitations: Richness estimates generally favored naive over memory subsets.

The run depth of the assay was deep. Each cell subset's genomic DNA was divided evenly among several immunoSEQ plates. Only in-frame clones appear in the TCRdb table, and some are missing; sequencing was by immunoSEQ multiplex PCR. The profile shows hundreds of thousands of clones, 96% of them singletons. Germline CDR1 SGHTA, CDR2 FQGTGA. Trimming shortened V by 0 bases and J by 2 bases, and 6 bases separated the two germline ends. The CDR3 spans 14 residues. CD45RO-negative, CCR7-selected cells formed the naive CD8 fraction, which excluded terminally differentiated effector memory CD45RA+ cells. Concerning this clone: Its antigen remains unidentified.

The rearrangement uses TRBV7-3 and TRBJ2-3; D remains ambiguous. The TCR sequence derives from a woman in her 30s in good health. Sequenced input: naive CD8+ T cells sorted from blood. The CDR3 DNA is TGTGCCAGCAGCTTAACCGGACCCACAGATACGCAGTATTTT. Amino acids: CASSLTGPTDTQYF.